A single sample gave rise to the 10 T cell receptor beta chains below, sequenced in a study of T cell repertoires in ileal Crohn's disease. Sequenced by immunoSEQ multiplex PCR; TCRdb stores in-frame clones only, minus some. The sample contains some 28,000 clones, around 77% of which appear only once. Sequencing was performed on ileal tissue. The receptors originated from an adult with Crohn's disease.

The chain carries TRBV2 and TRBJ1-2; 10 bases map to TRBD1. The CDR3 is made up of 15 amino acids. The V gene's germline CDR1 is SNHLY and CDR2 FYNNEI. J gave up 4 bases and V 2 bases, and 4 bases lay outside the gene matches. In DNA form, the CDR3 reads TGTGCCAGCAGTGAAAGGCGGGACAGGGGCTATGGCTACACCTTC. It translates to CASSERRDRGYGYTF.

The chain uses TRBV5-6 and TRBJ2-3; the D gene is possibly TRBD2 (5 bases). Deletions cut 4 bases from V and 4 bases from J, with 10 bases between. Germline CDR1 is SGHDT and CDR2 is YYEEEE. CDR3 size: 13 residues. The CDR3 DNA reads TGTGCCAGCAGCCGAGGGATTTCAGATACGCAGTATTTT. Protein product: CASSRGISDTQYF.

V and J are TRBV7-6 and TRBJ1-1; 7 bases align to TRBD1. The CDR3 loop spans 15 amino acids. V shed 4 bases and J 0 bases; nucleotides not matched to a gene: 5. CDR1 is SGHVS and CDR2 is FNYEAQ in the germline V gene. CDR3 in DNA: TGTGCCAGCAGCTCTCTGACAGGGCTGAACACTGAAGCTTTCTTT. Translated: CASSSLTGLNTEAFF.

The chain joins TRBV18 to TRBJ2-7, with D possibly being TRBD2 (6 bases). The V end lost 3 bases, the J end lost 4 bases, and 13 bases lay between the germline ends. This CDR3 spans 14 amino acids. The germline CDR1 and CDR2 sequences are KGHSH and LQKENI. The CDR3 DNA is TGTGCCAGCTCACCCTCCGGACTACAATACGAGCAGTACTTC. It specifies CASSPSGLQYEQYF.

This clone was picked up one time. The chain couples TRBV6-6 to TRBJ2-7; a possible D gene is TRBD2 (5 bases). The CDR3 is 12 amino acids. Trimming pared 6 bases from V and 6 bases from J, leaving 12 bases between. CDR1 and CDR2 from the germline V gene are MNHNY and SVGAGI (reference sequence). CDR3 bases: TGTGCCAGCAGGGGGAGCTTCCCCGAGCAGTACTTC. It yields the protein CASRGSFPEQYF.

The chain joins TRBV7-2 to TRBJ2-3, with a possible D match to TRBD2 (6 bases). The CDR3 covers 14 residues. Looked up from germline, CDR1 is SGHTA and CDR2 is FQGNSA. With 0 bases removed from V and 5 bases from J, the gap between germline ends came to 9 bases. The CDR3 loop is CASSLAWGEDTQYF. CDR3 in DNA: TGTGCCAGCAGCTTAGCGTGGGGGGAAGATACGCAGTATTTT.

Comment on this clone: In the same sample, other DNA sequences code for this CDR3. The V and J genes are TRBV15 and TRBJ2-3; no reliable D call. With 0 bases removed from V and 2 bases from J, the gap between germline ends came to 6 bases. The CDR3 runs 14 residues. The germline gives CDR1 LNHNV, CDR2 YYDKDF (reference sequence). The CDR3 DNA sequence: TGTGCCACCAGCAGAGATATCTTCACAGATACGCAGTATTTT. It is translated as CATSRDIFTDTQYF.

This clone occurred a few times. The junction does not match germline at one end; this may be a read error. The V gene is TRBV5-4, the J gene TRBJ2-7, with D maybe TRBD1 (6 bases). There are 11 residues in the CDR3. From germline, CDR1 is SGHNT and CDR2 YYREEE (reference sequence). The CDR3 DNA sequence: TGTGCCAGCAGCCAAGGGGGACACCTAACCTTC. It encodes CASSQGGHLTF.

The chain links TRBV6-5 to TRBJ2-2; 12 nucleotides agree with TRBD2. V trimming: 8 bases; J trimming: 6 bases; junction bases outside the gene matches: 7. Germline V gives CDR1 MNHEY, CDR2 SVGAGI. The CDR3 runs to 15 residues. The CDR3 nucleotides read TGTGCCAGCCTCCCGGGACTAGCGGGTCCCGGGGAGCTGTTTTTT. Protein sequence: CASLPGLAGPGELFF.

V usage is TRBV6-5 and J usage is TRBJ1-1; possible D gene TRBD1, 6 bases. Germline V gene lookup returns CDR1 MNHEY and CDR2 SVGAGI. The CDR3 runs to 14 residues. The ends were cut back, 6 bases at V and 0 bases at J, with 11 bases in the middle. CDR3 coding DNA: TGTGCCAGCAGACTACAGGGACTGAACACTGAAGCTTTCTTT. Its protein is CASRLQGLNTEAFF.